This TCR beta chain was found in a study of blood T cell repertoires in COVID-19 (dated by TCRdb to the early 2020s). A note on the overall study: Collaborator samples came from the United States, Italy and Spain and covered acute and convalescent phases of COVID-19. The prospective study material was composed of cDNA or gDNA derived from T cells, B-cell-depleted T cells, or PBMCs. The dataset comprised deeply sampled blood TCRbeta repertoires from subjects exposed to, actively infected with, or recovered from COVID-19. The repertoires were released in a freely available public database meant as a resource for research on the immune response to SARS-CoV-2. Samples came from the ongoing ImmuneRACE study (first 160 participants) plus 1,254 subjects from 6 global collaborators. Sample metadata almost always included a de-identified subject ID, COVID-19 status, age in years and sex. HLA class I and class II types, where available, came from metadata supplied by the sample provider rather than from assay-based typing. Paper-wide results and their limitations: The quantity of clinical and demographic metadata differed by source and by participant and was supplied without curation.

For CDR1 and CDR2, the germline V gene lists SGDLS and YYNGEE. Germline trimming: 1 base from V, 4 bases from J; junction bases outside gene matches: 6. The CDR3 runs 17 residues from the cysteine to the phenylalanine. This entry keeps only the CDR3 DNA: 51 bases, framed from base 1. The collaborating institutions used their own protocols to collect whole blood in K2EDTA tubes. For TCRbeta analysis, collaborator samples were shipped as frozen whole blood, as isolated PBMCs, or as DNA extracted from either sample type. TCRbeta CDR3 regions were amplified from genomic DNA by means of the immunoSEQ Assay, a bias-controlled multiplex PCR. Turning to the authors' computational methods: Within the assay, amplification of reference gene primers was used to estimate how many nucleated cells each sample contained. Sequence reads were collapsed and filtered to measure the absolute abundance of every unique TCRbeta CDR3 rearrangement. Productive Simpson clonality was computed per sample as the square root of Simpson's diversity index over productive rearrangements. TCRdb holds this immuneACCESS table with in-frame rearrangements only. Some clones are missing; in checked studies, unresolved V genes explain under half, and the rest has no known cause. V and J calls and clone size are those listed in that table; D and trimming were worked out from the DNA. Here the sample has some 200,000 clones; over 75% occur a single time. 5% to 6.5% of the sample comes from the top ten.

Points on this clone: Its binding antigen is unknown. No quality values exist for individual bases; no much larger clone is one base distant.

The chain employs TRBV9 and TRBJ2-1; TRBD2 aligns with 12 central bases. The clonotype comes from a man older than 75 with acute or convalescent COVID-19. Input material: peripheral blood. The DNA sequence is given as TGTGCCAGCAGCGTACAAAGCACTAGCGGGGGGTACAATGAGCAGTTCTTC. It specifies CASSVQSTSGGYNEQFF. The entire variable domain, with the stretches around the CDR3 drawn from the reference TRBV9 and TRBJ2-1 proteins, is DSGVTQTPKHLITATGQRVTLRCSPRSGDLSVYWYQQSLDQGLQFLIQYYNGEERAKGNILERFSAQQFPDLHSELNLSSLELGDSALYFCASSVQSTSGGYNEQFFGPGTRLTVL.